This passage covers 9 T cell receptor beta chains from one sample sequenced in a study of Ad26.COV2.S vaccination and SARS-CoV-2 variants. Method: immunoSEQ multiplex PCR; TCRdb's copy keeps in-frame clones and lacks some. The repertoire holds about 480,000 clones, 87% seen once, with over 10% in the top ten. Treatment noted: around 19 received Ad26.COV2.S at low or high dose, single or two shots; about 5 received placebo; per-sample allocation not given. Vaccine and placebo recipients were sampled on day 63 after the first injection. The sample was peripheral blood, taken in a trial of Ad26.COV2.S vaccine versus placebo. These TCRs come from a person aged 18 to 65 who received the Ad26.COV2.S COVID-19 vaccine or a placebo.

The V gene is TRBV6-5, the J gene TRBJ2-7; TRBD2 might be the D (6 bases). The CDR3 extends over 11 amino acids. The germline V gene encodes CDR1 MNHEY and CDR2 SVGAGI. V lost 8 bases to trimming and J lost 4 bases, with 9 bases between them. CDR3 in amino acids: CASRGIYEQYF. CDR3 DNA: TGTGCCAGCCGGGGGATTTACGAGCAGTACTTC.

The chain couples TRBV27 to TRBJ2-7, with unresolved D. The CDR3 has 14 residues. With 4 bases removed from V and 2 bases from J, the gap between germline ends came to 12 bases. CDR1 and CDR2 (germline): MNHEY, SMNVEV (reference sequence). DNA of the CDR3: TGTGCCAGCAGTTCCCGCTTTCCCCCCTACGAGCAGTACTTC. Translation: CASSSRFPPYEQYF.

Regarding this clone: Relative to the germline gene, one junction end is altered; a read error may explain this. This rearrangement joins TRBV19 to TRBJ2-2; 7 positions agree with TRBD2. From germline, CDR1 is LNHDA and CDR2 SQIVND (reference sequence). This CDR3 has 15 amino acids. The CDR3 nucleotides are TGTGCCACTAGTACCGGGGGAGGGTCAACCGGGGAGCTGTTTTTT. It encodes CATSTGGGSTGELFF. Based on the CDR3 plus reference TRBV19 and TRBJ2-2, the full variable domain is DGGITQSPKYLFRKEGQNVTLSCEQNLNHDAMYWYRQDPGQGLRLIYYSQIVNDFQKGDIAEGYSVSREKKESFPLTVTSAQKNPTAFYLCATSTGGGSTGELFFGEGSRLTVL.

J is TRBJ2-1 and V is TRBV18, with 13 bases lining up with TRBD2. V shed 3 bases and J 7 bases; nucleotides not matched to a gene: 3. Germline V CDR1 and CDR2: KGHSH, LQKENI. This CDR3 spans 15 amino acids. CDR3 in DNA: TGTGCCAGCTCACCCGGGACTAGCGGGATAAATGAGCAGTTCTTC. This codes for CASSPGTSGINEQFF.

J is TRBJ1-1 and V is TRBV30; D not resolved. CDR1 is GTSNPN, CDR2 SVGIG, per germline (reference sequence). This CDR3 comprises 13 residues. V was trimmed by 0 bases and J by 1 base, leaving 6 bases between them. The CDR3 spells CAWSVIRNTEAFF. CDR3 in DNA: TGTGCCTGGAGTGTAATTCGGAACACTGAAGCTTTCTTT.

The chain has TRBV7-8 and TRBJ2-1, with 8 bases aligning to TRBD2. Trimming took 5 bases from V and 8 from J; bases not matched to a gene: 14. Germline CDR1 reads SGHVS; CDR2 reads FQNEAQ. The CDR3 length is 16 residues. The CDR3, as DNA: TGTGCCAGCAGCCGAGGTGGGCTAGCGGGTATCGATGAGCAGTTCTTC. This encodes CASSRGGLAGIDEQFF.

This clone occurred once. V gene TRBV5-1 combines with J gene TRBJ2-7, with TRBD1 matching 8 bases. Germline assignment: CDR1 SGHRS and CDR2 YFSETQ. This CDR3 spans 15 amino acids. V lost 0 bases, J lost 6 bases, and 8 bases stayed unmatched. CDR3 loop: CASSLDAGGQGEQYF. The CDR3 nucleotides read TGCGCCAGCAGCTTGGATGCAGGGGGCCAGGGCGAGCAGTACTTC.

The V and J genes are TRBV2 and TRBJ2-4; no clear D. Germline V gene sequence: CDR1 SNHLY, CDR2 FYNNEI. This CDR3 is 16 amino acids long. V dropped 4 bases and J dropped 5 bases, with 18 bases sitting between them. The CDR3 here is CASSASGIGFENIQYF. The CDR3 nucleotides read TGTGCCAGCAGTGCTTCTGGGATCGGTTTCGAAAACATTCAGTACTTC.

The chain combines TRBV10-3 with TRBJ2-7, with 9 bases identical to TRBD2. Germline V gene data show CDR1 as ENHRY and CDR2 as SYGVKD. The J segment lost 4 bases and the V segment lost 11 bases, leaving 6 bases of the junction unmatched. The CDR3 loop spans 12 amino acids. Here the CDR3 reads CAAGLAIYEQYF. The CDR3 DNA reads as TGTGCCGCTGGACTAGCGATATACGAGCAGTACTTC.